One sample yielded the 27 T cell receptor beta chains listed below, sequenced in a study of T cell responses to AZD1222 COVID-19 vaccine. Sequenced by immunoSEQ multiplex PCR; TCRdb stores in-frame clones only, minus some. The sample has fewer than 90,000 clones; about 82% are singletons. Sequences were derived from peripheral blood, sampled 28 days after the second AZD1222 dose. Receptors originate from an adult who received the AZD1222 COVID-19 vaccine.

The CDR3 loop is CASSLIRQSGYNEQFF. The CDR3 DNA reads as TGTGCCAGCAGCTTAATCAGGCAGTCGGGCTACAATGAGCAGTTCTTC. The genes are TRBV7-2 and TRBJ2-1; D ambiguous. Trimming removed 2 bases at V and 3 bases at J, with 14 bases between. Germline-derived CDR1 and CDR2 are SGHTA and FQGNSA. The CDR3 covers 16 residues.

CDR3 nucleotides: TGTGCCAGCAGCTTGTATCAGGGGGCTAATAATTCACCCCTCCACTTT. It translates to CASSLYQGANNSPLHF. This rearrangement joins TRBV5-8 to TRBJ1-6; TRBD1 matches 8 bases. Germline lookup yields CDR1 SGHTS and CDR2 YDEGEE. V was pared by 1 base and J by 5 bases, with 5 bases of the junction left unmatched. CDR3 size: 16 residues.

The chain employs TRBV9 and TRBJ2-1, with D perhaps being TRBD1 or TRBD2 (7 bases each). Trimming removed 3 bases from V and 8 bases from J, with 15 bases in between. The CDR3 has 14 amino acids. Per germline, CDR1 SGDLS and CDR2 YYNGEE. The CDR3, as DNA: TGTGCCAGCAGCGGACAGACAGGGAGGGATGAGCAGTTCTTC. It is translated as CASSGQTGRDEQFF.

V is TRBV28 and J is TRBJ1-1; 9 bases align to TRBD1. The germline V gene has CDR1 MDHEN and CDR2 SYDVKM. J was trimmed by 4 bases and V by 5 bases; bases with no gene match: 2. This CDR3 region has 13 residues. The CDR3 DNA sequence: TGTGCCAGCAGTCCGACAGGGGGCACTGAAGCTTTCTTT. Translation gives CASSPTGGTEAFF.

The chain uses TRBV11-2 and TRBJ2-2, with D perhaps assigned TRBD1 or TRBD2 (5 bases each). The CDR3 contains 14 residues. The V end was cut by 3 bases, the J end by 5 bases, with 10 bases between. From germline, CDR1 is SGHAT and CDR2 FQNNGV. The chain's CDR3 is CASSLGWGTGELFF. The CDR3 DNA reads TGTGCCAGCAGCTTGGGGTGGGGGACCGGGGAGCTGTTTTTT.

This sequence joins TRBV3-1 (or the pseudogene TRBV3-2) and TRBJ1-2; D ambiguous. Looked up from germline, CDR1 is LGHDT and CDR2 is YNNKEL (reference sequence). The CDR3 is 15 amino acids. The germline V and J ends were trimmed by 0 bases and 0 bases, with 8 bases remaining between them. CDR3 nucleotides: TGTGCCAGCAGCCAAGAAGGCCGGGCTAACTATGGCTACACCTTC. Amino acid sequence: CASSQEGRANYGYTF.

The V and J genes are TRBV3-1 (or the pseudogene TRBV3-2) and TRBJ2-7; 8 nucleotides match TRBD1. J was trimmed by 2 bases and V by 4 bases; bases with no gene match: 7. The CDR3 is 15 residues long. Germline-derived CDR1 and CDR2 are LGHDT and YNNKEL (reference sequence). CDR3 in amino acids: CASSRGSTGAYEQYF. The DNA of the CDR3 is TGTGCCAGCAGCCGGGGGTCGACAGGGGCCTACGAGCAGTACTTC.

The gene calls are TRBV6-2 or TRBV6-3 and TRBJ1-2; 7 positions agree with TRBD1. The J segment lost 6 bases and the V segment lost 5 bases, leaving 6 bases of the junction unmatched. The CDR3 runs 13 residues. Per the germline V gene, CDR1 is MNHEY and CDR2 is SVGEGT. The CDR3 region is CASSQTGIDGYTF. The CDR3 DNA follows: TGTGCCAGCAGTCAGACAGGGATTGATGGCTACACCTTC.

J is TRBJ1-1 and V is TRBV27; D not resolved. The ends were cut back, 1 base at V and 0 bases at J, with 6 bases in the middle. This CDR3 is 14 amino acids long. Looked up from germline, CDR1 is MNHEY and CDR2 is SMNVEV (reference sequence). In DNA form, the CDR3 reads TGTGCCAGCAGTTTATGGGCGGTGAACACTGAAGCTTTCTTT. This codes for CASSLWAVNTEAFF.

CDR3 sequence reads: CASSPLPSAAGAGQAGENEQFF. For the CDR3, the DNA is TGTGCCAGCTCACCACTCCCGTCGGCTGCGGGAGCCGGCCAGGCCGGTGAGAATGAGCAGTTCTTC. The V gene is TRBV18, the J gene TRBJ2-1, with 7 nucleotides matching TRBD2. The germline V gene encodes CDR1 KGHSH and CDR2 LQKENI. Trimming took 1 base from V and 7 from J; bases not matched to a gene: 28. The CDR3 is made up of 22 amino acids.

The chain's CDR3 is CASSPPSSYNSPLHF. The DNA for the CDR3 is TGTGCCAGCAGCCCGCCCAGTTCCTATAATTCACCCCTCCACTTT. V usage is TRBV7-2 and J usage is TRBJ1-6; no clear D. The CDR3 has 15 residues. Germline V gene sequence: CDR1 SGHTA, CDR2 FQGNSA. V was shortened by 5 bases and J by 1 base, with 9 bases between the two germline ends.

As regards this clone: This may come from a read error, since a much larger clone is one base off. The V call is TRBV28, the J call TRBJ1-2, with unresolved D. CDR1 and CDR2 (germline): MDHEN, SYDVKM. V lost 8 bases and J lost 2, with 6 bases in between. This CDR3 contains 11 residues. Here the CDR3 reads CASAGNYGYTF. In nucleotides, the CDR3 is TGTGCCAGCGCGGGGAACTATGGCTACACCTTC.

For the CDR3, the DNA is TGCGCCAGCAGCGCGTCGGACAGCGGCGTAGAGACCCAGTACTTC. It specifies CASSASDSGVETQYF. This chain connects TRBV5-1 to TRBJ2-5; the D gene is possibly TRBD1 (6 bases). Germline CDR1 reads SGHRS; CDR2 reads YFSETQ. The CDR3 is made up of 15 amino acids. Trimming took off 4 bases at V and 4 bases at J, with 17 bases between the two ends.

The gene calls are TRBV25-1 and TRBJ1-2; a weak D match, TRBD1 (6 bases). This CDR3 has 14 residues. Trimming took off 6 bases at V and 8 bases at J, with 19 bases between the two ends. Germline loops: CDR1 MGHDK, CDR2 SYGVNS. The CDR3 coding sequence is TGTGCCAGCAGGTCAACAGGGTTGCAGGCCGGCTACACCTTC. Encoded protein: CASRSTGLQAGYTF.

The chain couples TRBV10-3 to TRBJ2-1, with D perhaps TRBD2 (7 bases). This CDR3 contains 16 residues. CDR1 and CDR2 from the germline V gene are ENHRY and SYGVKD. The ends were cut back, 4 bases at V and 3 bases at J, with 16 bases in the middle. CDR3 coding DNA: TGTGCCATCAGTGGGGGGGGAAAGGACAGCTACAATGAGCAGTTCTTC. The encoded protein is CAISGGGKDSYNEQFF.

The J gene is TRBJ2-7, the V gene TRBV27; 7 positions match TRBD1. Germline V gene sequence: CDR1 MNHEY, CDR2 SMNVEV (reference sequence). Trimming at V came to 2 bases and at J to 6 bases, leaving 4 bases not matched to a gene. The CDR3 consists of 13 residues. The CDR3 protein is CASSLRGGREQYF. CDR3 coding DNA: TGTGCCAGCAGTTTACGAGGGGGCCGCGAGCAGTACTTC.

The chain carries TRBV4-2 and TRBJ1-1, with 8 bases identical to TRBD1. V lost 0 bases, J lost 0 bases, and 6 bases stayed unmatched. The CDR3 loop spans 17 amino acids. Per germline, CDR1 LGHNA and CDR2 YNFKEQ. In DNA form, the CDR3 reads TGTGCCAGCAGCCAAGATCCCCAGGGGGCGATGAACACTGAAGCTTTCTTT. This encodes CASSQDPQGAMNTEAFF.

The count of this clone is one. V usage is TRBV4-1 and J usage is TRBJ1-3; 7 bases line up with TRBD1. The CDR3 loop spans 15 amino acids. Trimming at V came to 4 bases and at J to 2 bases, leaving 5 bases not matched to a gene. Germline CDR1 reads MGHRA; CDR2 reads YSYEKL. CDR3 in DNA: TGCGCCAGCAGCCCCCGACAGGGACCTGGAAACACCATATATTTT. It codes for CASSPRQGPGNTIYF.

The sample holds a few counts of this clone. The chain uses TRBV6-5 and TRBJ1-5, with D possibly matching TRBD1 (6 bases). The CDR3 consists of 13 residues. The V gene lost 5 bases and the J gene lost 4 bases, with 9 bases spanning the gap. Germline V gene sequence: CDR1 MNHEY, CDR2 SVGAGI. The CDR3 loop is CASSRQVNQPQHF. The CDR3 nucleotides read TGTGCCAGCAGTCGACAGGTTAATCAGCCCCAGCATTTT.

This chain joins TRBV6-5 and TRBJ2-3, with 8 bases lining up with TRBD1. Trimming at V came to 8 bases and at J to 2 bases, leaving 9 bases not matched to a gene. The CDR3 length is 15 residues. Germline V gene lookup returns CDR1 MNHEY and CDR2 SVGAGI. The CDR3 sequence: CASLDRDRSTDTQYF. CDR3 nucleotide sequence: TGTGCCAGCCTCGACCGGGACAGGTCCACAGATACGCAGTATTTT.

This clone was detected only once. The chain couples TRBV28 to TRBJ2-7; D gene unclear. The CDR3 contains 14 residues. V was shortened by 5 bases and J by 3 bases, with 14 bases between the two germline ends. The V gene's germline CDR1 is MDHEN and CDR2 SYDVKM. The CDR3, as DNA: TGTGCCAGCAGTACCGTAGGGAATAGCTACGAGCAGTACTTC. It encodes CASSTVGNSYEQYF. The whole variable domain, filled in from reference TRBV28 and TRBJ2-7, reads DVKVTQSSRYLVKRTGEKVFLECVQDMDHENMFWYRQDPGLGLRLIYFSYDVKMKEKGDIPEGYSVSREKKERFSLILESASTNQTSMYLCASSTVGNSYEQYFGPGTRLTVT.

This chain uses TRBV5-1 with TRBJ1-6; D gene uncertain. CDR1 and CDR2 from the germline V gene are SGHRS and YFSETQ. With 3 bases removed from V and 7 bases from J, the gap between germline ends came to 17 bases. The CDR3 sequence is 16 residues long. The CDR3 sequence is CASSSSTDPGNSPLHF. The CDR3 nucleotides read TGCGCCAGCAGCTCTTCCACGGACCCAGGAAATTCACCCCTCCACTTT.

The chain has TRBV5-1 and TRBJ2-1, with TRBD2 matching 7 bases. V trimming: 5 bases; J trimming: 4 bases; junction bases outside the gene matches: 15. The CDR3 spans 17 residues. The germline V gene has CDR1 SGHRS and CDR2 YFSETQ. CDR3 loop: CASREHLGGFWYNEQFF. CDR3 sequence (DNA): TGCGCCAGCAGGGAACACCTGGGGGGGTTCTGGTACAATGAGCAGTTCTTC.

This clone occurred once. The chain combines TRBV28 with TRBJ2-7, with TRBD1 as a possible D gene (6 bases). V lost 3 bases and J 1 base, leaving 10 bases between the germline ends. Germline CDR1 is MDHEN and CDR2 is SYDVKM. This CDR3 is built from 14 residues. CDR3 in DNA: TGTGCCAGCAGTTTCCCTGACAGGTCCTACGAGCAGTACTTC. Translated, it gives CASSFPDRSYEQYF.

The rearrangement joins TRBV2 to TRBJ1-1, with 9 bases aligning to TRBD1. The CDR3 is made up of 14 amino acids. With V trimmed by 7 bases and J by 1 base, 4 bases remained unmatched. Germline CDR1 is SNHLY and CDR2 is FYNNEI. CDR3 sequence (DNA): TGTGCCAGCAAACCGGGACAGGGGAACACTGAAGCTTTCTTT. As protein: CASKPGQGNTEAFF. The full variable domain, completed using reference TRBV2 and TRBJ1-1, is EPEVTQTPSHQVTQMGQEVILRCVPISNHLYFYWYRQILGQKVEFLVSFYNNEISEKSEIFDDQFSVERPDGSNFTLKIRSTKLEDSAMYFCASKPGQGNTEAFFGQGTRLTVV.

The V call is TRBV11-3, the J call TRBJ2-1; weak D call: TRBD2 (6 bases). The germline CDR1 and CDR2 sequences are SGHNT and YENEEA. The V end lost 1 base, the J end lost 0 bases, and 10 bases lay between the germline ends. This CDR3 has 16 residues. In DNA, the CDR3 is TGTGCCAGCAGCTTAGGCGATAGCGGCTCCTACAATGAGCAGTTCTTC. It encodes CASSLGDSGSYNEQFF.

The chain uses TRBV19 and TRBJ1-2; 9 bases agree with TRBD1. V shed 3 bases and J 3 bases; nucleotides not matched to a gene: 5. Germline V CDR1 and CDR2: LNHDA, SQIVND (reference sequence). The CDR3 has 15 residues. The CDR3 bases are TGTGCCAGTAGTATTAATACAGGGGGCTACTATGGCTACACCTTC. This sequence encodes CASSINTGGYYGYTF.